The next 31 T cell receptor beta chains were all read from a single sample in a study of T cell repertoires in cytomegalovirus infection. MiXCR was run by TCRdb on the reads, yielding one entry per CDR3 protein. This sample has 300,000 or so distinct CDR3 sequences; roughly 24% occur once, and the top ten carry about 15%. The sequencing sample was made of PBMCs. The receptor set was obtained from a human donor in good health (CMV status not recorded). Some clones in this sample may be carry-over from other donors' samples.

This clonotype was seen only a few times. The chain combines TRBV2 with TRBJ2-1, with 11 bases lining up with TRBD2. V shed 6 bases and J 10 bases; nucleotides not matched to a gene: 8. Per germline, CDR1 SNHLY and CDR2 FYNNEI. The length of the CDR3 is 14 residues. The CDR3, as DNA: TGTGCCAGCAGCATTAGCGGGGGGGTGTTCGAGCAGTTCTTC. It is translated as CASSISGGVFEQFF.

This clonotype has a count of ten or more. J is TRBJ2-3 and V is TRBV5-6; 13 nucleotides align to TRBD2. The CDR3 totals 18 residues. The germline CDR1 and CDR2 sequences are SGHDT and YYEEEE. V trimming: 6 bases; J trimming: 1 base; junction bases outside the gene matches: 11. The CDR3 nucleotides read TGTGCCAGCATCATATCCGGACTAGCGGGAGTCGGCACAGATACGCAGTATTTT. This encodes CASIISGLAGVGTDTQYF.

This sequence joins TRBV29-1 and TRBJ2-1; 8 bases line up with TRBD2. CDR3 length: 15 residues. J gave up 5 bases and V 3 bases, and 9 bases lay outside the gene matches. Germline CDR1 and CDR2: SQVTM and ANQGSEA. The CDR3 bases are TGCAGCGTTGAGATGCCGGGACTAGGAAACAATGAGCAGTTCTTC. This encodes CSVEMPGLGNNEQFF.

This clonotype was found once. This rearrangement joins TRBV19 to TRBJ2-7; maybe TRBD2 (5 bases). The germline gives CDR1 LNHDA, CDR2 SQIVND (reference sequence). Trimming removed 0 bases at V and 4 bases at J, with 10 bases between. The CDR3 totals 14 residues. This CDR3 reads CASSIELEAYEQYF. DNA of the CDR3: TGTGCCAGTAGTATAGAGCTGGAGGCGTACGAGCAGTACTTC.

The count of this clonotype is one. The chain recombines TRBV11-2 with TRBJ2-1; D ambiguous. CDR3 length: 13 residues. Germline V CDR1 and CDR2: SGHAT, FQNNGV. V dropped 1 base and J dropped 7 bases, with 8 bases sitting between them. In DNA form, the CDR3 reads TGTGCCAGCAGCTTAGTACAGAAGAATGAGCAGTTCTTC. Its translation is CASSLVQKNEQFF.

This clonotype came up a few times. The CDR3 coding sequence is TGTGCCAGCAGCGACCAGGGTTATAGCAATCAGCCCCAGCATTTT. Protein product: CASSDQGYSNQPQHF. This chain joins TRBV7-8 and TRBJ1-5; perhaps TRBD1 as D (5 bases). The germline V and J ends were trimmed by 5 bases and 0 bases, with 11 bases remaining between them. CDR1 and CDR2 (germline): SGHVS, FQNEAQ. The CDR3 is 15 residues long.

The chain uses TRBV5-1 and TRBJ1-5; D gene uncertain. Germline V CDR1 and CDR2: SGHRS, YFSETQ. The CDR3 length is 15 residues. Trimming took 4 bases from V and 6 from J, leaving 17 bases between them. CDR3 sequence reads: CASSPGVNNGQPQHF. The DNA for the CDR3 is TGCGCCAGCAGCCCCGGAGTCAACAACGGTCAGCCCCAGCATTTT.

This clonotype has only a few counts. This chain joins TRBV2 and TRBJ1-5, with D unclear. Trimming shortened V by 10 bases and J by 5 bases, and 15 bases separated the two germline ends. The CDR3 has 13 residues. Per the germline V gene, CDR1 is SNHLY and CDR2 is FYNNEI. The CDR3 nucleotides read TGTGCCACCAACGCGGAGAGTTATCAGCCCCAGCATTTT. Its translation is CATNAESYQPQHF.

DNA for the CDR3: TGTGCCAGCAGCCTGATACAGGGGGCGCGCACTGAAGCTTTCTTT. It translates to CASSLIQGARTEAFF. The chain links TRBV7-9 to TRBJ1-1; 9 bases agree with TRBD1. CDR1 is SEHNR, CDR2 FQNEAQ, per germline (reference sequence). This CDR3 is 15 amino acids long. After removal of 5 bases from V and 4 bases from J, the junction contained 8 bases not matched to a gene.

This clonotype was found many times. The CDR3 DNA is TGTGCCAGCAGCGGACCCACTGGAAACACCATATATTTT. Translating gives CASSGPTGNTIYF. V is TRBV12-3 or TRBV12-4 and J is TRBJ1-3; D not resolved. V lost 6 bases and J 2 bases, leaving 8 bases between the germline ends. CDR3 length equals 13 residues.

Only a few counts were recorded for this clonotype. The chain employs TRBV4-1 and TRBJ1-2, with a tentative D call TRBD1 (5 bases). Germline V lookup: CDR1 MGHRA, CDR2 YSYEKL. V lost 2 bases and J lost 4, with 20 bases in between. CDR3 length: 17 residues. CDR3 coding DNA: TGCGCCAGCAGCCAACTGGACATGGGATTCAGCCGCTATGGCTACACCTTC. This sequence encodes CASSQLDMGFSRYGYTF.

The chain employs TRBV10-2 and TRBJ2-2; perhaps TRBD1 as D (6 bases). This CDR3 region has 14 residues. Germline lookup yields CDR1 WSHSY and CDR2 SAAADI. Trimming cost V 9 bases and J 5 bases, with 16 bases left between them. In nucleotides, the CDR3 is TGCGCCAGTATTAACAGGGCTGAGACCGGGGAGCTGTTTTTT. Residues: CASINRAETGELFF.

This chain connects TRBV2 to TRBJ2-2; tentatively, D is TRBD1 (6 bases). CDR3 length: 13 amino acids. V was clipped by 7 bases and J by 6 bases, with 12 bases between them. CDR1 is SNHLY and CDR2 is FYNNEI in the germline V gene. The CDR3 region is CASISQGSGELFF. DNA of the CDR3: TGTGCCAGCATATCACAGGGTTCCGGGGAGCTGTTTTTT.

This clonotype was seen repeatedly, ten times or more. The V and J genes are TRBV7-2 and TRBJ1-2; D perhaps matches TRBD1 (6 bases). This CDR3 is built from 15 residues. V shed 3 bases and J shed 4 bases, with 15 bases lying between them. Germline values: CDR1 SGHTA, CDR2 FQGNSA. CDR3 residues: CASSLKAGDAYGYTF. The CDR3 nucleotides read TGTGCCAGCAGCTTGAAGGCAGGGGATGCCTATGGCTACACCTTC. The variable domain in full, with the rest retrieved from reference TRBV7-2 and TRBJ1-2, is GAGVSQSPSNKVTEKGKDVELRCDPISGHTALYWYRQSLGQGLEFLIYFQGNSAPDKSGLPSDRFSAERTGGSVSTLTIQRTQQEDSAVYLCASSLKAGDAYGYTFGSGTRLTVV.

The chain joins TRBV11-2 to TRBJ2-7; no clear D. Germline CDR1 reads SGHAT; CDR2 reads FQNNGV. The CDR3 is 15 amino acids. Trimming pared 4 bases from V and 3 bases from J, leaving 16 bases between. This chain's CDR3 is CASSYGPVLGYEQYF. The DNA of the CDR3 is TGTGCCAGCAGCTACGGACCCGTTTTAGGCTACGAGCAGTACTTC.

This clonotype was detected only a few times. The rearrangement joins TRBV24-1 to TRBJ2-2, with 8 nucleotides matching TRBD1. This CDR3 has 17 amino acids. The germline CDR1 and CDR2 sequences are KGHDR and SFDVKD. The junction had 12 bases not matched to a gene; V was cut back by 5 bases and J by 5 bases. CDR3 protein: CATSVGQGRFGTGELFF. The CDR3 coding sequence is TGTGCCACCAGTGTAGGACAGGGTCGTTTTGGGACCGGGGAGCTGTTTTTT.

This clonotype has only a few counts. V is TRBV28 and J is TRBJ2-7; TRBD2 agrees at 8 bases. CDR3 length: 15 residues. CDR1 and CDR2 from the germline V gene are MDHEN and SYDVKM. The ends lost 6 bases at V and 0 bases at J; junction bases unmatched: 7. CDR3 nucleotide sequence: TGTGCCAGCAGAGATAGCGGGACTCTCTCCTACGAGCAGTACTTC. As protein: CASRDSGTLSYEQYF.

V and J are TRBV5-1 and TRBJ2-7, with TRBD1 as a possible D gene (5 bases). This CDR3 has 16 residues. CDR1 is SGHRS, CDR2 YFSETQ, per germline. With 4 bases removed from V and 1 base from J, the gap between germline ends came to 18 bases. CDR3 nucleotide sequence: TGCGCCAGCAGCCCCCTCGGGCAGGGCTTATCCTACGAGCAGTACTTC. This encodes CASSPLGQGLSYEQYF.

This clonotype was found many times. This sequence joins TRBV7-2 and TRBJ2-5; D is perhaps TRBD1 (6 bases). The CDR3 is 16 amino acids. Germline CDR1 SGHTA, CDR2 FQGNSA. Trimming took off 3 bases at V and 0 bases at J, with 14 bases between the two ends. CDR3 sequence (DNA): TGTGCCAGCAGCTTCGGTCTGGGGGCGTACCAAGAGACCCAGTACTTC. Translation gives CASSFGLGAYQETQYF.

This clonotype was counted at least ten times. This chain uses TRBV28 with TRBJ2-7; 7 bases are a match to TRBD1. Germline CDR1 is MDHEN and CDR2 is SYDVKM. Trimming at V came to 5 bases and at J to 0 bases, leaving 4 bases not matched to a gene. CDR3 length: 14 amino acids. Here the CDR3 DNA reads TGTGCCAGCAGTACGGGACAGTACTCCTACGAGCAGTACTTC. Protein sequence: CASSTGQYSYEQYF.

The V and J genes are TRBV20-1 and TRBJ2-7, with TRBD2 identical over 9 bases. V was clipped by 1 base and J by 2 bases; unmatched bases: 6. Germline CDR1 is DFQATT and CDR2 is SNEGSKA (reference sequence). This CDR3 has 15 residues. The CDR3 DNA is TGCAGTGCTAGAGGGGCGGGGGGGCGGGCCTACGAGCAGTACTTC. Amino acid sequence: CSARGAGGRAYEQYF.

A few counts support this clonotype. J is TRBJ2-7 and V is TRBV12-3 or TRBV12-4, with TRBD1 matching 7 bases. The CDR3 length is 12 residues. Trimming took 5 bases from V and 6 from J; bases not matched to a gene: 4. The CDR3 coding sequence is TGTGCCAGCAGTAACAGGGGATCCGAGCAGTACTTC. The encoded protein is CASSNRGSEQYF.

The rearrangement links TRBV15 to TRBJ2-1; 8 positions match TRBD1. The CDR3 totals 12 residues. The germline CDR1 and CDR2 sequences are LNHNV and YYDKDF (reference sequence). V lost 5 bases and J lost 8; bases outside the gene matches: 2. CDR3 sequence reads: CATSRGQDEQFF. The CDR3, as DNA: TGTGCCACCAGCCGGGGACAGGATGAGCAGTTCTTC.

The chain is built from TRBV20-1 and TRBJ2-3; possibly TRBD1 for D (6 bases). Germline V gene sequence: CDR1 DFQATT, CDR2 SNEGSKA (reference sequence). The length of the CDR3 is 13 residues. V was shortened by 6 bases and J by 3 bases, with 13 bases between the two germline ends. CDR3 nucleotides: TGCAGTGCCCCCGGACAGAGAACAGATACGCAGTATTTT. Protein: CSAPGQRTDTQYF.

This clonotype was seen many times. CDR3 loop: CASSRTGRNTGELFF. CDR3 bases: TGTGCCAGCAGTAGGACAGGGAGAAACACCGGGGAGCTGTTTTTT. The J gene is TRBJ2-2, the V gene TRBV12-3 or TRBV12-4, with 8 bases fitting TRBD1. The CDR3 runs 15 residues. The V and J ends lost 5 bases and 2 bases, in that order; junction bases with no gene match: 4.

The J gene is TRBJ2-2, the V gene TRBV2; either TRBD1 or TRBD2 may fit D (6 bases each). The CDR3 is made up of 11 amino acids. Per the germline V gene, CDR1 is SNHLY and CDR2 is FYNNEI. V was shortened by 11 bases and J by 6 bases, with 10 bases between the two germline ends. The CDR3 coding sequence is TGTGCCGGAAGGGGGGCCGGGGAGCTGTTTTTT. Amino acids: CAGRGAGELFF.

This clonotype was picked up a small number of times. This chain uses TRBV30 with TRBJ2-6; D remains unclear. Germline CDR1 GTSNPN, CDR2 SVGIG (reference sequence). V was pared by 3 bases and J by 0 bases, with 6 bases between. CDR3 length: 14 amino acids. The CDR3 region has the DNA TGTGCCTGGAGACGAGACTCTGGGGCCAACGTCCTGACTTTC. Its translation: CAWRRDSGANVLTF.

This clonotype was counted many times. The J gene is TRBJ2-7, the V gene TRBV7-8; TRBD2 matches 7 bases. The length of the CDR3 is 17 residues. With V trimmed by 1 base and J by 3 bases, 12 bases remained unmatched. Germline lookup yields CDR1 SGHVS and CDR2 FQNEAQ. DNA for the CDR3: TGTGCCAGCAGCTTAGGAGGTAGCGGGCCAGTGGTCTACGAGCAGTACTTC. This encodes CASSLGGSGPVVYEQYF.

In this sample, this clonotype turned up a few times. The J gene is TRBJ2-1, the V gene TRBV28; D not certain. Trimming shortened V by 5 bases and J by 13 bases, and 9 bases separated the two germline ends. CDR1 and CDR2 (germline): MDHEN, SYDVKM. CDR3 length: 10 amino acids. CDR3 loop: CASSQILQFF. Here the CDR3 DNA reads TGTGCCAGCAGTCAAATTCTACAGTTCTTC. Supplemented by reference TRBV28 and TRBJ2-1, the full variable domain reads DVKVTQSSRYLVKRTGEKVFLECVQDMDHENMFWYRQDPGLGLRLIYFSYDVKMKEKGDIPEGYSVSREKKERFSLILESASTNQTSMYLCASSQILQFFGPGTRLTVL.

V usage is TRBV20-1 and J usage is TRBJ2-3; D is ambiguous. In germline, CDR1 is DFQATT, CDR2 SNEGSKA (reference sequence). The CDR3 runs to 14 residues. V was trimmed by 5 bases and J by 2 bases, leaving 14 bases between them. As DNA, the CDR3 is TGCAGTGCTGGACCCCGCCCTAACACAGATACGCAGTATTTT. Its translation is CSAGPRPNTDTQYF.

This clonotype has only a few counts. The chain employs TRBV20-1 and TRBJ2-1; D might be TRBD2 (6 bases). The CDR3 loop spans 13 amino acids. V was pared by 4 bases and J by 3 bases, with 10 bases between. Germline V lookup: CDR1 DFQATT, CDR2 SNEGSKA (reference sequence). CDR3 loop: CSATRTNYNEQFF. The CDR3, as DNA: TGCAGTGCTACCCGGACTAACTACAATGAGCAGTTCTTC.